The rows below give T cell receptor beta chains drawn from one sample of a study of T cell responses to AZD1222 COVID-19 vaccine. Profiled with immunoSEQ multiplex PCR; TCRdb holds only in-frame clones, not every one. Of just over 150,000 clones detected, more than 85% appear once; the ten largest clones hold approximately 6.6%. Sequencing used peripheral blood, obtained after recovery from COVID-19. These receptors all stem from an adult who had recovered from COVID-19. Both conserved end residues are part of each CDR3. The D gene is left open where the match is weak. A clone size is listed for some rows: how often the clone was seen (once, few, many), or a class if it is expanded.

>15|NA|TRBV20-1|TRBD1|TRBJ2-7
TGCAGTGCTAGTAGAGGGGGACAGGGGGCCTACGAGCAGTACTTC
CSASRGGQGAYEQYF
>14|NA|TRBV6-5|NA|TRBJ2-7
TGTGCCAGCAGGTTATCGGGGCGCTCCTACGAGCAGTACTTC
CASRLSGRSYEQYF
>14|NA|TRBV28|NA|TRBJ2-7
TGTGCCACCTGGAAGGCTTCTAGCTCCTACGAGCAGTACTTC
CATWKASSSYEQYF
>11|once|TRBV6-1|NA|TRBJ1-6
TGTGCCAGCAGTGACGGTTCACCCCTCCACTTT
CASSDGSPLHF
>15|NA|TRBV5-1|TRBD1|TRBJ2-5
TGCGCCAGCAGCTTCGCGGACAGGACCCAAGAGACCCAGTACTTC
CASSFADRTQETQYF
>15|NA|TRBV9|NA|TRBJ1-6
TGTGCCAGCAGCGTAGTGGGGGGGAACAATTCACCCCTCCACTTT
CASSVVGGNNSPLHF
>15|NA|TRBV9|TRBD1|TRBJ1-2
TGTGCCAGCAGCTTTACGGACAGGGGGAACTATGGCTACACCTTC
CASSFTDRGNYGYTF
>18|NA|TRBV6-1|TRBD2|TRBJ2-2
TGTGCCAGCAGTGGGAGGAATAGACTAGCCCTGAGTACCGGGGAGCTGTTTTTT
CASSGRNRLALSTGELFF
>16|NA|TRBV3-1/TRBV3-2|NA|TRBJ2-7
TGTGCCAGCAGCCAAGACCGGGACCGGACTATCTACGAGCAGTACTTC
CASSQDRDRTIYEQYF
>13|NA|TRBV6-5|TRBD1|TRBJ2-7
TGTGCCAGCACCAGGACAGGTTTGGGTGAGCAGTACTTC
CASTRTGLGEQYF
>16|NA|TRBV7-2|TRBD1|TRBJ2-7
TGTGCCAGCAGGGGTGGGACAGGCCGAGGGCCCTACGAGCAGTACTTC
CASRGGTGRGPYEQYF
>11|NA|TRBV18|NA|TRBJ2-1
TGTGCCAGCTCACCAGATCGTGAGCAGTTCTTC
CASSPDREQFF
>13|NA|TRBV10-1|NA|TRBJ1-6
TGCGCCAGCAGTGTGAAACCCAATTCACCCCTCCACTTT
CASSVKPNSPLHF
>14|NA|TRBV7-2|NA|TRBJ1-1
TGTGCCAGCAGCTTAGCTATCGGGGACACTGAAGCTTTCTTT
CASSLAIGDTEAFF
>16|NA|TRBV24-1|NA|TRBJ2-6
TGTGCCACTACTCAGGGGGGTGACTCTGGGGCCAACGTCCTGACTTTC
CATTQGGDSGANVLTF
>15|NA|TRBV5-1|TRBD2|TRBJ2-1
TGCGCCAGCAGCTTGGGACTAGCGGGAGGTAGTGAGCAGTTCTTC
CASSLGLAGGSEQFF
>14|NA|TRBV28|NA|TRBJ2-7
TGTGCCAGCAGTTTAGAAGGGGTAGGCTACGAGCAGTACTTC
CASSLEGVGYEQYF
>14|once|TRBV5-1|NA|TRBJ2-5
TGCGCCAGCAGCTTCGGGGTGCGGTTAGAGACCCAGTACTTC
CASSFGVRLETQYF
>19|NA|TRBV7-9|TRBD2|TRBJ2-7
TGTGCCAGCAGCTTAGCGCTTGGTAGCGGGAGGCTGAGCTCCTACGAGCAGTACTTC
CASSLALGSGRLSSYEQYF
>15|NA|TRBV4-3|NA|TRBJ1-2
TGCGCCAGCAGCCAAGATCTCCCCGGGCTAGGTGGCTACACCTTC
CASSQDLPGLGGYTF
>15|few|TRBV6-6|NA|TRBJ1-1
TGTGCCAGCAAAGAGCGGGGAGCCCTGAACACTGAAGCTTTCTTT
CASKERGALNTEAFF
>13|once|TRBV10-3|NA|TRBJ1-1
TGTGCCATCCGTGATGGCATGAACACTGAAGCTTTCTTT
CAIRDGMNTEAFF
>16|NA|TRBV19|TRBD1|TRBJ2-3
TGTGCCAGTAGTATAGGAAGGGACAGGGCATCAGATACGCAGTATTTT
CASSIGRDRASDTQYF
>15|NA|TRBV19|NA|TRBJ2-1
TGTGCCAGTAGTGTAAGCGCCCCCCTGGACAATGAGCAGTTCTTC
CASSVSAPLDNEQFF
>14|NA|TRBV5-1|NA|TRBJ2-1
TGCGCCAGCAGCTATAGCGGATACTACAATGAGCAGTTCTTC
CASSYSGYYNEQFF
>14|NA|TRBV10-2|NA|TRBJ2-1
TGCGCCAGCAGTGATACCAAGCATAACAATGAGCAGTTCTTC
CASSDTKHNNEQFF
>14|NA|TRBV4-3|TRBD2|TRBJ2-7
TGCGCCAGCAGCCCGAGCGGGGGGGTCTACGAGCAGTACTTC
CASSPSGGVYEQYF
>15|NA|TRBV7-2|TRBD2|TRBJ2-5
TGTGCCAGCAGCCCCCAAGCGGGGGGGCAAGAGACCCAGTACTTC
CASSPQAGGQETQYF
>17|NA|TRBV18|NA|TRBJ1-3
TGTGCCAGCTCACCTCTCCGCAGAGGTATCTCTGGAAACACCATATATTTT
CASSPLRRGISGNTIYF
>11|few|TRBV2|NA|TRBJ1-1
TGTGCCAGCAGCCCCAGAGGAGAAGCTTTCTTT
CASSPRGEAFF
>16|NA|TRBV7-6|NA|TRBJ1-1
TGTGCCAGCAGCCCTCAACTCGGGACGGGGAACACTGAAGCTTTCTTT
CASSPQLGTGNTEAFF
>16|once|TRBV19|NA|TRBJ2-1
TGTGCCAGTAGTATACACCCGACTACACCTAACAATGAGCAGTTCTTC
CASSIHPTTPNNEQFF
>14|NA|TRBV11-2|TRBD2|TRBJ2-7
TGTGCCAGCAGGTTAGGGGCAGGCGGGAGGGAGCAGTACTTC
CASRLGAGGREQYF
>15|NA|TRBV5-4|TRBD1|TRBJ2-2
TGTGCCAGCAGCTCCAAAGACAGGGCCACCGGGGAGCTGTTTTTT
CASSSKDRATGELFF
>16|NA|TRBV5-1|TRBD2|TRBJ2-2
TGCGCCAGCAGCTATAGAGCGGGAGGGGACACCGGGGAGCTGTTTTTT
CASSYRAGGDTGELFF
>14|NA|TRBV19|NA|TRBJ1-5
TGTGCCAGTAGCCGCGGGACAATTTATCAGCCCCAGCATTTT
CASSRGTIYQPQHF
>20|NA|TRBV18|TRBD2|TRBJ2-1
TGTGCCAGCTCACCGGAGGGACTAGCGGGGCTTTTCGACCCGTACAATGAGCAGTTCTTC
CASSPEGLAGLFDPYNEQFF
>16|NA|TRBV19|NA|TRBJ1-4
TGTGCCAGTAGTATAGCTTGGAGGGAGGAGGATGAAAAACTGTTTTTT
CASSIAWREEDEKLFF
>15|once|TRBV28|TRBD2|TRBJ2-7
TGTGCCAGCACCACACCTCGGGGGGGTTCCTACGAGCAGTACTTC
CASTTPRGGSYEQYF
>13|NA|TRBV27|NA|TRBJ1-1
TGTGCCAGCAGTTGGATGGGGAACACTGAAGCTTTCTTT
CASSWMGNTEAFF
>16|NA|TRBV19|TRBD1|TRBJ2-6
TGTGCCAGTAGGGGACAGGGAGGCTTTGGGGCCAACGTCCTGACTTTC
CASRGQGGFGANVLTF
>14|NA|TRBV4-1|NA|TRBJ2-5
TGCGCCAGCAGCCTCGGACTATTAGAAGAGACCCAGTACTTC
CASSLGLLEETQYF
>14|NA|TRBV7-3|NA|TRBJ1-1
TGTGCCAGCGCCCCGGGAGGGAGGAGCACTGAAGCTTTCTTT
CASAPGGRSTEAFF
>13|NA|TRBV6-5|NA|TRBJ1-2
TGTGCCAGCTCTGTCCGGACACTCTATGGCTACACCTTC
CASSVRTLYGYTF
>17|NA|TRBV10-3|TRBD2|TRBJ2-5
TGTGCCATCAGTGAGGAGGAGAGCGGGGAGGTCGAAGAGACCCAGTACTTC
CAISEEESGEVEETQYF
>14|NA|TRBV7-9|NA|TRBJ1-6
TGTGCCAGCAGCTTCGGCTCCTATAATTCACCCCTCCACTTT
CASSFGSYNSPLHF
>13|few|TRBV19|NA|TRBJ1-2
TGTGCCAGTAAGACTCGACAGATTTATGGCTACACCTTC
CASKTRQIYGYTF
>16|NA|TRBV12-5|TRBD2|TRBJ2-1
TGTGCTAGTGGTTTGGGCGGGACTAGCGGGACGGATGAGCAGTTCTTC
CASGLGGTSGTDEQFF
>14|once|TRBV28|TRBD1|TRBJ2-5
TGTGCCAGCAGTTTCCCGGACAGGGGGGAGACCCAGTACTTC
CASSFPDRGETQYF
>17|NA|TRBV5-1|TRBD2|TRBJ2-7
TGCGCCAGCAGCTTGGTAGGGGAGGGCATTAGGATTTACGAGCAGTACTTC
CASSLVGEGIRIYEQYF
>13|NA|TRBV12-3/TRBV12-4|TRBD2|TRBJ2-1
TGTGCCAGCTTCGGGGGGGGCATGAATGAGCAGTTCTTC
CASFGGGMNEQFF
>15|NA|TRBV3-1/TRBV3-2|NA|TRBJ1-3
TGTGCCAGCAGCCTCAATCCGGGGGCCGGAAACACCATATATTTT
CASSLNPGAGNTIYF
>13|NA|TRBV12-3/TRBV12-4|NA|TRBJ2-7
TGTGCCAGCAGTTTAGGCAGGGTCAATGAGCAGTACTTC
CASSLGRVNEQYF
>17|NA|TRBV4-2|NA|TRBJ1-6
TGTGCCAGCAGCCAAGACCTGAGGGTGATAGGTAATTCACCCCTCCACTTT
CASSQDLRVIGNSPLHF
>14|few|TRBV29-1|NA|TRBJ1-2
TGCAGCGTTGAAAGTAGTCGGGGGAAACTTGGCTACACCTTC
CSVESSRGKLGYTF
>14|NA|TRBV13|NA|TRBJ1-2
TGTGCCAGCAGCCTCCCCAATGGTAGGAATGGCTACACCTTC
CASSLPNGRNGYTF
>17|few|TRBV15|TRBD1|TRBJ1-1
TGTGCCACCAGCAGCTACTATGCCGGGACAGTGAACACTGAAGCTTTCTTT
CATSSYYAGTVNTEAFF